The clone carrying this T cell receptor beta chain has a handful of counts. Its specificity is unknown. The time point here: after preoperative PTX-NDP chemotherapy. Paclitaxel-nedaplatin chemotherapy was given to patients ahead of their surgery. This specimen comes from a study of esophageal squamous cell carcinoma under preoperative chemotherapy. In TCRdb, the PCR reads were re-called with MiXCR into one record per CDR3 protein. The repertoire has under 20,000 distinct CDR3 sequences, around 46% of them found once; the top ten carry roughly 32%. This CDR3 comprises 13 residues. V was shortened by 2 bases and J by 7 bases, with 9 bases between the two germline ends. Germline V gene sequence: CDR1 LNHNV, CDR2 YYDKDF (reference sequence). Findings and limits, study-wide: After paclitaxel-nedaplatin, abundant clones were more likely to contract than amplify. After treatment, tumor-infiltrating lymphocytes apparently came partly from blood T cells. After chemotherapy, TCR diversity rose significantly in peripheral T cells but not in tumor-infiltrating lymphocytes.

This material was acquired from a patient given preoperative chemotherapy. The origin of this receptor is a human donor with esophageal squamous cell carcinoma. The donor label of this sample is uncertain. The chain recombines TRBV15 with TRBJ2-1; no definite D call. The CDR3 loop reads CATSRLRGNEQFF. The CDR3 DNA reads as TGTGCCACCAGCAGACTTAGAGGAAATGAGCAGTTCTTC. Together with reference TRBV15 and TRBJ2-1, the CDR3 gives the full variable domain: DAMVIQNPRYQVTQFGKPVTLSCSQTLNHNVMYWYQQKSSQAPKLLFHYYDKDFNNEADTPDNFQSRRPNTSFCFLDIRSPGLGDTAMYLCATSRLRGNEQFFGPGTRLTVL.